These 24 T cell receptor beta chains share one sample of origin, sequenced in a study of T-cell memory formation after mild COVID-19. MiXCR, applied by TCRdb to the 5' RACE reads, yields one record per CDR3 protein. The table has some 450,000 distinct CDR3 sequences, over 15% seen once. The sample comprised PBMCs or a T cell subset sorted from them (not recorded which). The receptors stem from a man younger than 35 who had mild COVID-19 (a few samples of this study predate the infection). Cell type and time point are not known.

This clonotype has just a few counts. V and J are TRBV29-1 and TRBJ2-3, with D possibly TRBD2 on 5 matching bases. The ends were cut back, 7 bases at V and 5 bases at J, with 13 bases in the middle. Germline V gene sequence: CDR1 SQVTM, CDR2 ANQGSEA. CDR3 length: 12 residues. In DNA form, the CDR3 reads TGCAGCGATGCGGTCGCGGGAGATACGCAGTATTTT. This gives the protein CSDAVAGDTQYF.

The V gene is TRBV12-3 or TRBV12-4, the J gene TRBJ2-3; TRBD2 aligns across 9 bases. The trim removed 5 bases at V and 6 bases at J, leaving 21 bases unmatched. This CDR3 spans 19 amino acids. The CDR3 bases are TGTGCCAGCAGTGGCCGGACAGCCTATAGCGGGGGTGCAGCTGATACGCAGTATTTT. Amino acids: CASSGRTAYSGGAADTQYF.

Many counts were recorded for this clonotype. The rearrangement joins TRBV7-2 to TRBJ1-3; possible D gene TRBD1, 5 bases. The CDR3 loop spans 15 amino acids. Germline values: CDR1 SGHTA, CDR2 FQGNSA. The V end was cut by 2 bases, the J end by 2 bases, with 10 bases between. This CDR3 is CASSLFQGAGNTIYF. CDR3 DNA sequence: TGTGCCAGCAGCTTATTTCAGGGAGCTGGAAACACCATATATTTT.

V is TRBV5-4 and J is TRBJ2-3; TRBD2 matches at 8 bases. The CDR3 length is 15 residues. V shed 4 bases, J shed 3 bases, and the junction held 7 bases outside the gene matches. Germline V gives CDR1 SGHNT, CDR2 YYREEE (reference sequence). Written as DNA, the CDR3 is TGTGCCAGCAGCATTAGCGGGGCCGGTACAGATACGCAGTATTTT. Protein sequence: CASSISGAGTDTQYF.

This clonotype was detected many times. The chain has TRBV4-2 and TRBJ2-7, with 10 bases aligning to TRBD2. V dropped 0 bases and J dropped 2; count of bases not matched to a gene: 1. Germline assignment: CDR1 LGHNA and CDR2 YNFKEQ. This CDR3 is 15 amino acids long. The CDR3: CASSQDLAGAYEQYV. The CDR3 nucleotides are TGTGCCAGCAGCCAAGATCTAGCGGGGGCCTACGAGCAGTACGTC.

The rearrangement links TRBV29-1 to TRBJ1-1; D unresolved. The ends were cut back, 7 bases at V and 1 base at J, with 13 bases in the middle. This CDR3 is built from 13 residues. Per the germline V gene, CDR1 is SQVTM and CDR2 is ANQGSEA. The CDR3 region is CSAGPQPNTEAFF. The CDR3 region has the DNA TGCAGCGCCGGCCCCCAGCCGAACACTGAAGCTTTCTTT.

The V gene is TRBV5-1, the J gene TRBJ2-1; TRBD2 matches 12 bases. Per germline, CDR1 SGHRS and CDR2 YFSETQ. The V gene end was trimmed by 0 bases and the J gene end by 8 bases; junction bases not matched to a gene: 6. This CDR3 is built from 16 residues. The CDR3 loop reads CASSLAPGLAGDEQFF. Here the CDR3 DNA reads TGCGCCAGCAGCTTGGCGCCGGGACTAGCGGGTGATGAGCAGTTCTTC.

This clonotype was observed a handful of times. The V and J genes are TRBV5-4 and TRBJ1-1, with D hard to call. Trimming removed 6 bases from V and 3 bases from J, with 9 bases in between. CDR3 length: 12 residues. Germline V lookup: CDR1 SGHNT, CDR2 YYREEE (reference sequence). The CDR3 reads CASTNSYTEAFF. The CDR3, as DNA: TGTGCCAGCACGAACAGCTACACTGAAGCTTTCTTT. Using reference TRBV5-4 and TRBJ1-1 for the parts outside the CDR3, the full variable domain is ETGVTQSPTHLIKTRGQQVTLRCSSQSGHNTVSWYQQALGQGPQFIFQYYREEENGRGNFPPRFSGLQFPNYSSELNVNALELDDSALYLCASTNSYTEAFFGQGTRLTVV.

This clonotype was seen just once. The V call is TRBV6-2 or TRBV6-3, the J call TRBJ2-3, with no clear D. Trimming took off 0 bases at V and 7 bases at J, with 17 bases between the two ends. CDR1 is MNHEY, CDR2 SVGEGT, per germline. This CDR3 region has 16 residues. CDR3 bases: TGTGCCAGCAGTTACTCGAGTTTCCTACCGGAGAATACGCAGTATTTT. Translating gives CASSYSSFLPENTQYF.

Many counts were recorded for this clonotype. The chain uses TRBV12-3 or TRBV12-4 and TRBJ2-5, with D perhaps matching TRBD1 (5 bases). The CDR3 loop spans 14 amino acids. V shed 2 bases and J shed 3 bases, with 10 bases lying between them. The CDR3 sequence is CASSLRQGKETQYF. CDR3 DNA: TGTGCCAGCAGTTTACGGCAGGGAAAAGAGACCCAGTACTTC.

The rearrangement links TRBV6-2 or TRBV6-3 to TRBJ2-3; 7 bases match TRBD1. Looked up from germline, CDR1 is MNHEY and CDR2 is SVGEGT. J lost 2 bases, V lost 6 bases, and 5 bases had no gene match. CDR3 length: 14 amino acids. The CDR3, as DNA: TGTGCCAGCAGACTAGGACAGGACACAGATACGCAGTATTTT. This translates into CASRLGQDTDTQYF.

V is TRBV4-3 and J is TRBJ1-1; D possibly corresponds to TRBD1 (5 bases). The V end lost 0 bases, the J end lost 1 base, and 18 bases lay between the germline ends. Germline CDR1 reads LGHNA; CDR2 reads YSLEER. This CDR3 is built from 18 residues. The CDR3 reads CASSQDRGRRVSNTEAFF. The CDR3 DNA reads TGCGCCAGCAGCCAAGATCGGGGCCGCAGGGTTTCGAACACTGAAGCTTTCTTT.

The CDR3 here is CASSLRLAGYNEQFF. CDR3 in DNA: TGTGCCAGCAGCTTACGGCTAGCGGGATACAATGAGCAGTTCTTC. V gene TRBV11-2 combines with J gene TRBJ2-1; 9 bases fit TRBD2. There are 15 residues in the CDR3. CDR1 is SGHAT, CDR2 FQNNGV, per germline. Trimming took 2 bases from V and 4 from J; bases not matched to a gene: 3.

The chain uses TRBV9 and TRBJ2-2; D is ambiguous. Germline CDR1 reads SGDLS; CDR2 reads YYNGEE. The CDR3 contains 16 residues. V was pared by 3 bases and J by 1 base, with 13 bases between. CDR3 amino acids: CASSARQERNTGELFF. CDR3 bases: TGTGCCAGCAGCGCACGCCAGGAACGGAACACCGGGGAGCTGTTTTTT. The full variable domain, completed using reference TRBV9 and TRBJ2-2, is DSGVTQTPKHLITATGQRVTLRCSPRSGDLSVYWYQQSLDQGLQFLIQYYNGEERAKGNILERFSAQQFPDLHSELNLSSLELGDSALYFCASSARQERNTGELFFGEGSRLTVL.

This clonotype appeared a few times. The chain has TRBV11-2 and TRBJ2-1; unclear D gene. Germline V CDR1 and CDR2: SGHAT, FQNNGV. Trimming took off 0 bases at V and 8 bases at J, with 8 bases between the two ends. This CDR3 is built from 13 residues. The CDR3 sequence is CASSLDPFYEQFF. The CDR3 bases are TGTGCCAGCAGCTTAGATCCGTTCTATGAGCAGTTCTTC.

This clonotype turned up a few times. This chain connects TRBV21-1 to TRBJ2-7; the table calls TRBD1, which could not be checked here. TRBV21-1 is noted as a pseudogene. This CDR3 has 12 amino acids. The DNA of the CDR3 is TGTGCCAGCCCGGGACAGGGGTGGGAGCAGTACGTC. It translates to CASPGQGWEQYV.

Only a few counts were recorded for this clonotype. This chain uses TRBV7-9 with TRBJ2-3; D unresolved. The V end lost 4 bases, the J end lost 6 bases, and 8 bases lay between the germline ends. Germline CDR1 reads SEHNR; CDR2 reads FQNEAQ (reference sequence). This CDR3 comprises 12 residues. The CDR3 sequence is CASSYVGDTQYF. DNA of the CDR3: TGTGCCAGCAGCTATGTAGGGGATACGCAGTATTTT.

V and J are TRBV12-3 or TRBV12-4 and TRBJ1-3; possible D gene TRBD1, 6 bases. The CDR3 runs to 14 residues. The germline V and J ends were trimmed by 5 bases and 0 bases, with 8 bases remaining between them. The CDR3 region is CASSDRRSGNTIYF. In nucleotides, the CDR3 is TGTGCCAGCAGTGACAGGCGCTCTGGAAACACCATATATTTT.

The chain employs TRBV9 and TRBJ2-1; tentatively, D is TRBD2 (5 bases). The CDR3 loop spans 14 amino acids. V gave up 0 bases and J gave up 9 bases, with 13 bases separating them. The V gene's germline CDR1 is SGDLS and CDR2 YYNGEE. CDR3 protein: CASSVAPNEGEQFF. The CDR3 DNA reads TGTGCCAGCAGCGTAGCCCCGAACGAGGGTGAGCAGTTCTTC.

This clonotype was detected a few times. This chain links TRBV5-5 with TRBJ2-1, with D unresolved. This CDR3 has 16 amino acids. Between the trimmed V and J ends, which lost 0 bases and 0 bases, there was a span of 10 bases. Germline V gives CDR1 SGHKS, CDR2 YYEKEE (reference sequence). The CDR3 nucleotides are TGTGCCAGCAGCTTGGAGGCGAAGAGCTCCTACAATGAGCAGTTCTTC. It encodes CASSLEAKSSYNEQFF. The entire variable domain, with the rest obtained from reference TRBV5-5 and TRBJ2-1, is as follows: DAGVTQSPTHLIKTRGQQVTLRCSPISGHKSVSWYQQVLGQGPQFIFQYYEKEERGRGNFPDRFSARQFPNYSSELNVNALLLGDSALYLCASSLEAKSSYNEQFFGPGTRLTVL.

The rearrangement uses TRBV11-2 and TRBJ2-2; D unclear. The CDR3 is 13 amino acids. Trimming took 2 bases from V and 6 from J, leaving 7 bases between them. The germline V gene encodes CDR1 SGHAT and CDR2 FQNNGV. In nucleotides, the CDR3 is TGTGCCAGCAGCTTAAGGCTACCCGGGGAGCTGTTTTTT. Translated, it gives CASSLRLPGELFF.

CDR3 nucleotides: TGTGCTGCGGGAGGATACGAGCAGTACGTC. Encoded protein: CAAGGYEQYV. The chain is built from TRBV6-2 or TRBV6-3 and TRBJ2-7; 8 positions agree with TRBD2. Germline loops: CDR1 MNHEY, CDR2 SVGEGT. This CDR3 spans 10 amino acids.

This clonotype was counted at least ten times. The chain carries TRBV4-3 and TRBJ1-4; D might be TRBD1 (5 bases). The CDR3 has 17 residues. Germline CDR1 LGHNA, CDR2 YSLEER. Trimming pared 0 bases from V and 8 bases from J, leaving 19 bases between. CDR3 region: CASSQDRALPPWEKLFF. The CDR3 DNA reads TGCGCCAGCAGCCAAGACAGGGCCCTTCCACCGTGGGAAAAACTGTTTTTT.

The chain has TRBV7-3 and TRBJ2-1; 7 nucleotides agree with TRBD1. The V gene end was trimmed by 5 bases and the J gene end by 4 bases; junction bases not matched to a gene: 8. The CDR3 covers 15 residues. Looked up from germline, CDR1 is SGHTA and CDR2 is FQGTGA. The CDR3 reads CASSLEGAIYNEQFF. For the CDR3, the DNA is TGTGCCAGCAGCCTCGAGGGGGCAATTTACAATGAGCAGTTCTTC.